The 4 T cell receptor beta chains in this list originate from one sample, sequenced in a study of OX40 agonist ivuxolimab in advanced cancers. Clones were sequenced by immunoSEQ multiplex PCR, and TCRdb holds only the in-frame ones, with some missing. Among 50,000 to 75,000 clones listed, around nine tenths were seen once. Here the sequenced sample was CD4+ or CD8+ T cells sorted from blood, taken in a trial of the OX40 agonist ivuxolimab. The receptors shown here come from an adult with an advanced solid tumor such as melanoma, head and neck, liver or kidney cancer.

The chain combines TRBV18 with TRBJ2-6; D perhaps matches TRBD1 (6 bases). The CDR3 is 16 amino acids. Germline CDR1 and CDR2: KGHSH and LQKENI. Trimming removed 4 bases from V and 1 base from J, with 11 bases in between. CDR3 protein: CASSRQVTSGANVLTF. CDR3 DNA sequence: TGTGCCAGCTCACGACAGGTCACTTCTGGGGCCAACGTCCTGACTTTC.

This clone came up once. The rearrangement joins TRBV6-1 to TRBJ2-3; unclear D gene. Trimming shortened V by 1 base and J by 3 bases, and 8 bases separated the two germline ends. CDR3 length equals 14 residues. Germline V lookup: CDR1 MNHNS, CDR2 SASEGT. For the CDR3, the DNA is TGTGCCAGCAGTGAAGTTGGCCATACAGATACGCAGTATTTT. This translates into CASSEVGHTDTQYF.

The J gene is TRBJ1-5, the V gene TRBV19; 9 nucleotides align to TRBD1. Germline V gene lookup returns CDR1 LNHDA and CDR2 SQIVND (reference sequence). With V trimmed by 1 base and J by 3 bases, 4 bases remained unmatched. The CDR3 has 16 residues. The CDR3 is CASSIGGQGYNQPQHF. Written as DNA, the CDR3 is TGTGCCAGTAGTATAGGGGGACAGGGTTACAATCAGCCCCAGCATTTT.

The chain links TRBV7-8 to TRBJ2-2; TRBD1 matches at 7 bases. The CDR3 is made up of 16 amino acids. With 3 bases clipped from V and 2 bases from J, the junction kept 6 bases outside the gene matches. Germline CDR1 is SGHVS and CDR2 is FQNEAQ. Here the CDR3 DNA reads TGTGCCAGCAGCTTCCCGGACAGGATCAACACCGGGGAGCTGTTTTTT. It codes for CASSFPDRINTGELFF.